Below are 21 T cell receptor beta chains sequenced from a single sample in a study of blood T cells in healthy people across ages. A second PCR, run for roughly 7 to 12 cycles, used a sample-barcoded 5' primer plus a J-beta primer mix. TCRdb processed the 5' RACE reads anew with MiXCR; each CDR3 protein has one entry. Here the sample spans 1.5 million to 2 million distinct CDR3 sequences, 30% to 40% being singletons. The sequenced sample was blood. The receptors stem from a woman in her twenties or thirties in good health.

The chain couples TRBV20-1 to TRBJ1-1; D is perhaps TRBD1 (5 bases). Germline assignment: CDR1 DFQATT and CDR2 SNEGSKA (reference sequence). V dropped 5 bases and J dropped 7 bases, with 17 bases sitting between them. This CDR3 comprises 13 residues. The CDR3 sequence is CSALPYEGLEAFF. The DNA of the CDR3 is TGCAGTGCTTTACCTTACGAGGGACTTGAAGCTTTCTTT.

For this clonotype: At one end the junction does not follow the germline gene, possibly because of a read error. This chain's CDR3 is CASSKVSHEQYF. The CDR3 nucleotides read TGTGCCAGCAGCAAAGTCTCCCACGAGCAGTACTTC. The chain carries TRBV7-9 and TRBJ2-5; D gene ambiguous. The end of the DNA fits TRBJ2-7 better, so the J call may be wrong. The CDR3 sequence is 12 residues long. Germline assignment: CDR1 SEHNR and CDR2 FQNEAQ (reference sequence).

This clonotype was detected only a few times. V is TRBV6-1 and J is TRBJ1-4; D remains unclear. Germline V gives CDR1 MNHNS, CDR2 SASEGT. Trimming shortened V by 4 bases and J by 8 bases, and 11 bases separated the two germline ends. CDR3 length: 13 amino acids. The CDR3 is CASSVTPVEKLFF. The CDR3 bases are TGTGCCAGCAGTGTTACACCGGTCGAAAAACTGTTTTTT.

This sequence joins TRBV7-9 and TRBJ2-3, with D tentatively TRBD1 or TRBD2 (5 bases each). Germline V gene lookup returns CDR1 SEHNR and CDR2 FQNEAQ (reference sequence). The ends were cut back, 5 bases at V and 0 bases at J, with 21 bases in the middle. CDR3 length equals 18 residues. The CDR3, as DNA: TGTGCCAGCAGCCCCACCCCCCGAGGGGTTTCGAGCACAGATACGCAGTATTTT. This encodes CASSPTPRGVSSTDTQYF.

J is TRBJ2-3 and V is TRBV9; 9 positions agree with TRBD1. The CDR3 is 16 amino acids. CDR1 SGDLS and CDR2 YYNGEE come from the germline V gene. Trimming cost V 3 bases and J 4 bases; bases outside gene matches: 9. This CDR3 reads CASSAWTGAGADTQYF. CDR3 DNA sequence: TGTGCCAGCAGCGCGTGGACAGGGGCTGGCGCAGATACGCAGTATTTT.

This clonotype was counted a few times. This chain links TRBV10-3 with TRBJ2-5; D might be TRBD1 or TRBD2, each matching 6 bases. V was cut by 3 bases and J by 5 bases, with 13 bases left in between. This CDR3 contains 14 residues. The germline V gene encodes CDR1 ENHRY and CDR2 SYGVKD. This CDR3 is CAISDPGASETQYF. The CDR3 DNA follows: TGTGCCATCAGTGACCCGGGGGCTTCGGAGACCCAGTACTTC.

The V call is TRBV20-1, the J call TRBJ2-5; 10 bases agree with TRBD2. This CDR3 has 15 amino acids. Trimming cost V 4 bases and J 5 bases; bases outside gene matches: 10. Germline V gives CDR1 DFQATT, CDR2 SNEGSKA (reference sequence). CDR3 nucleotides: TGCAGTGCTACGCCTAGCGGGAGTGTGGTTGAGACCCAGTACTTC. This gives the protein CSATPSGSVVETQYF.

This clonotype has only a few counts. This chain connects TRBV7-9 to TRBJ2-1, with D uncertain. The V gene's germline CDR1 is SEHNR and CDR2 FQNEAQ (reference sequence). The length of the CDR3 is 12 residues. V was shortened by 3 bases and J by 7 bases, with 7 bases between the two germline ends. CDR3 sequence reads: CASSFRWNEQFF. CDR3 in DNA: TGTGCCAGCAGCTTTCGGTGGAATGAGCAGTTCTTC.

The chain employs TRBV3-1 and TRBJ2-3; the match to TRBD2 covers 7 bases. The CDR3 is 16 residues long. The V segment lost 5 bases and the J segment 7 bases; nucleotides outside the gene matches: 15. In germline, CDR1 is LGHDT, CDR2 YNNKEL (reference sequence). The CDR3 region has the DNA TGTGCCAGCAGCAAAGCGGGACTTCAATCGGAAAATACGCAGTATTTT. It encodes CASSKAGLQSENTQYF.

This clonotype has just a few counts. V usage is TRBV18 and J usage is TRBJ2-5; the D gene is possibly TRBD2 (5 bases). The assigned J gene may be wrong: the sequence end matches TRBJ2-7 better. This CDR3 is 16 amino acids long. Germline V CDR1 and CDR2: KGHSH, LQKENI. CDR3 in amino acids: CASSPSVGVKADEQYF. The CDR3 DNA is TGTGCCAGCTCACCGTCCGTCGGGGTGAAAGCGGACGAGCAGTACTTC.

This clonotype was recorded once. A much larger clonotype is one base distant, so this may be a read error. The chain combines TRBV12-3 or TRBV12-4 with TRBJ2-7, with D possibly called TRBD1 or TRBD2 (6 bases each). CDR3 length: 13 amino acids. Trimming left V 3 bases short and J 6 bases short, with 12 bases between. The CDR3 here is CASSFPGAAEQYF. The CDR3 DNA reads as TGTGCCAGCAGTTTCCCGGGGGCGGCCGAGCAGTACTTC.

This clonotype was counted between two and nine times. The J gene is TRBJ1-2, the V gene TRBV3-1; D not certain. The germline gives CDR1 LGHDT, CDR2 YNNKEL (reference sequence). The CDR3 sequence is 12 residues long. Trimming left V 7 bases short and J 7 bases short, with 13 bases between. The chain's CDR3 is CASTNRGGGYTF. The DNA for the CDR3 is TGTGCCAGCACCAATCGCGGAGGTGGCTACACCTTC. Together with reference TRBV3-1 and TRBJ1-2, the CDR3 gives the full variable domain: DTAVSQTPKYLVTQMGNDKSIKCEQNLGHDTMYWYKQDSKKFLKIMFSYNNKELIINETVPNRFSPKSPDKAHLNLHINSLELGDSAVYFCASTNRGGGYTFGSGTRLTVV.

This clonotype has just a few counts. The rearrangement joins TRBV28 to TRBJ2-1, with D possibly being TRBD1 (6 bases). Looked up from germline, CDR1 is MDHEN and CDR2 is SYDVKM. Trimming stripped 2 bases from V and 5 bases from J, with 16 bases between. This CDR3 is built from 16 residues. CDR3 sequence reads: CASSLNFGTPHNEQFF. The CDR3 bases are TGTGCCAGCAGTTTAAATTTCGGGACACCTCACAATGAGCAGTTCTTC.

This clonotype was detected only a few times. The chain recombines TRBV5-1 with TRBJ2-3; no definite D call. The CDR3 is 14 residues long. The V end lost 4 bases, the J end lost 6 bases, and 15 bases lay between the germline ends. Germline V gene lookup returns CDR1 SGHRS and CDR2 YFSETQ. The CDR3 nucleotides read TGCGCCAGCAGCAAACCACAATCTTCGGATACGCAGTATTTT. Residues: CASSKPQSSDTQYF.

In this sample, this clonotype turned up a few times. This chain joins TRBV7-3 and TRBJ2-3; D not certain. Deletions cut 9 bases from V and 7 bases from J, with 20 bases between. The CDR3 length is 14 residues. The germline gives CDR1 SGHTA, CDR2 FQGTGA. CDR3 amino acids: CASCRSQARHTQYF. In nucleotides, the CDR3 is TGTGCCAGTTGCCGTTCCCAAGCCCGGCATACGCAGTATTTT. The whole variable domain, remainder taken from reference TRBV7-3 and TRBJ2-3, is GAGVSQTPSNKVTEKGKYVELRCDPISGHTALYWYRQSLGQGPEFLIYFQGTGAADDSGLPNDRFFAVRPEGSVSTLKIQRTERGDSAVYLCASCRSQARHTQYFGPGTRLTVL.

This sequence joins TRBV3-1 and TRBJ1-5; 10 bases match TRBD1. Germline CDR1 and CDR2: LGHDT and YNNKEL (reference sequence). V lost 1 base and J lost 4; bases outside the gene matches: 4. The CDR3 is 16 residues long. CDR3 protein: CASSQGDRGLNQPQHF. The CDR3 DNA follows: TGTGCCAGCAGCCAAGGTGACAGGGGGCTGAATCAGCCCCAGCATTTT.

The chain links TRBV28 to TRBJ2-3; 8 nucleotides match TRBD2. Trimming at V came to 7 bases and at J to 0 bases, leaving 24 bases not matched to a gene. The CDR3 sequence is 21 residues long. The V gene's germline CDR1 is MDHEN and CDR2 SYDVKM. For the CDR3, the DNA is TGTGCCAGCACCGACTTAGTACTAGCGGAAGAACCCCCATCTAGCACAGATACGCAGTATTTT. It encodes CASTDLVLAEEPPSSTDTQYF.

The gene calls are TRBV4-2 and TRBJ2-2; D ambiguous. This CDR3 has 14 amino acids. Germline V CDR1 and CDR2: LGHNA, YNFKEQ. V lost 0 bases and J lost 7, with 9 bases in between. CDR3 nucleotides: TGTGCCAGCAGCCAAGAAGAGCAAAGCGGGGAGCTGTTTTTT. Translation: CASSQEEQSGELFF.

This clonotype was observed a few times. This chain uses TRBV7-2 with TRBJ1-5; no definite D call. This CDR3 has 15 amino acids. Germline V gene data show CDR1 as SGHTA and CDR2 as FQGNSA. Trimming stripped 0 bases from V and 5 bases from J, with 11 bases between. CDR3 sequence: CASSLAWTRDQPQHF. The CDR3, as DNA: TGTGCCAGCAGCTTAGCCTGGACGCGGGATCAGCCCCAGCATTTT.

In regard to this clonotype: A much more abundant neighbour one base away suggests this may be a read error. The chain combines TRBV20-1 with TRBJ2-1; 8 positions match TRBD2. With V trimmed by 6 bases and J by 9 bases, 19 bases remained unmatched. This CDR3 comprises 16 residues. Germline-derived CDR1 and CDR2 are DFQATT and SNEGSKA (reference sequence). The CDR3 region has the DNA TGCAGTGCCTACGAAACGTTTGGACCAGCGGGAGCTGAGCAGTTCTTC. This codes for CSAYETFGPAGAEQFF.

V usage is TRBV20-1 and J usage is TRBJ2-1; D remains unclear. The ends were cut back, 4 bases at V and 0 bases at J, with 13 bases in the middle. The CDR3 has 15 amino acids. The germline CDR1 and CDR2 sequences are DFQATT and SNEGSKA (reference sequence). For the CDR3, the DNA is TGCAGTGCTACCCGTAGTCTAAGCTCCTACAATGAGCAGTTCTTC. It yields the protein CSATRSLSSYNEQFF.